The 21 T cell receptor beta chains below were found in one sample sequenced in a study of shared clonotypes between healthy human individuals. The naive CD8 subset, CD45RO-negative cells positively selected for CCR7, excluded terminally differentiated effector memory CD45RA+ cells. Assay: immunoSEQ multiplex PCR; the TCRdb copy retains only in-frame clones and omits some. The sample shows around 2,000,000 clones, about 95% of them seen only once. The specimen sequenced was naive CD8+ T cells sorted from blood. These TCRs come from a man younger than 35 in good health.

The V and J genes are TRBV4-1 and TRBJ2-2; no definite D call. Germline assignment: CDR1 MGHRA and CDR2 YSYEKL. The CDR3 is 13 amino acids. V lost 2 bases to trimming and J lost 4 bases, with 5 bases between them. The CDR3 coding sequence is TGCGCCAGCAGCCAATATGGCACCGGGGAGCTGTTTTTT. Translating gives CASSQYGTGELFF.

This chain joins TRBV27 and TRBJ2-2, with D uncertain. The CDR3 has 16 residues. Trimming removed 1 base at V and 6 bases at J, with 15 bases between. The germline V gene encodes CDR1 MNHEY and CDR2 SMNVEV (reference sequence). CDR3 DNA: TGTGCCAGCAGTTTATATGGGTATTCGGTCGCCGGGGAGCTGTTTTTT. It specifies CASSLYGYSVAGELFF.

The V call is TRBV28, the J call TRBJ1-4, with TRBD1 identical over 7 bases. There are 14 residues in the CDR3. Germline V gives CDR1 MDHEN, CDR2 SYDVKM. V gave up 8 bases and J gave up 4 bases; unmatched junction bases: 7. The CDR3, as DNA: TGTGCCAGCCGCGGTACAGGGGTTAATGAAAAACTGTTTTTT. It encodes CASRGTGVNEKLFF.

Note on this clone: This CDR3 is also generated by other DNA sequences in the sample. The chain recombines TRBV5-1 with TRBJ2-1; tentatively, D is TRBD1 (5 bases). Deletions cut 2 bases from V and 8 bases from J, with 8 bases between. The germline V gene has CDR1 SGHRS and CDR2 YFSETQ. The CDR3 spans 12 residues. As DNA, the CDR3 is TGCGCCAGCAGCTTCCTAGGGGATGAGCAGTTCTTC. Protein: CASSFLGDEQFF.

The rearrangement uses TRBV4-3 and TRBJ2-7; 9 nucleotides align to TRBD1. V gave up 4 bases and J gave up 4 bases; unmatched junction bases: 8. There are 15 residues in the CDR3. CDR1 and CDR2 from the germline V gene are LGHNA and YSLEER. In DNA form, the CDR3 reads TGCGCCAGCAGCCGGGACAGGGTGGACGAATACGAGCAGTACTTC. Translation gives CASSRDRVDEYEQYF.

This clone has only a few counts. Other nucleotide sequences in the sample specify the same CDR3. The V and J genes are TRBV7-8 and TRBJ1-2; 9 bases line up with TRBD1. The germline gives CDR1 SGHVS, CDR2 FQNEAQ. Trimming removed 3 bases from V and 4 bases from J; junction bases left unmatched: 6. CDR3 length: 15 amino acids. CDR3 nucleotide sequence: TGTGCCAGCAGCTTTCCGGGACAGGGAGGCTATGGCTACACCTTC. Its protein is CASSFPGQGGYGYTF.

The J gene is TRBJ1-6, the V gene TRBV7-8, with a weak D call TRBD1 (5 bases). CDR3 size: 16 residues. The germline gives CDR1 SGHVS, CDR2 FQNEAQ. Trimming pared 2 bases from V and 1 base from J, leaving 9 bases between. CDR3 amino acids: CASSLMGRSYNSPLHF. The CDR3 DNA reads as TGTGCCAGCAGCTTAATGGGACGGTCCTATAATTCACCCCTCCACTTT.

This chain joins TRBV6-5 and TRBJ2-7; maybe TRBD1 (6 bases). The V end lost 2 bases, the J end lost 0 bases, and 14 bases lay between the germline ends. Germline V gene sequence: CDR1 MNHEY, CDR2 SVGAGI. The CDR3 is 16 residues long. This CDR3 reads CASSYRTVPFSYEQYF. The CDR3 nucleotides read TGTGCCAGCAGTTACAGGACAGTACCCTTCTCCTACGAGCAGTACTTC.

Points on this clone: One end of the junction does not line up with germline, which may come from a read error. The chain combines TRBV11-2 with TRBJ2-7; D is perhaps TRBD1 or TRBD2 (6 bases each). Looked up from germline, CDR1 is SGHAT and CDR2 is FQNNGV. The CDR3 covers 11 residues. CDR3 DNA sequence: TGTGCCAGCAGCTTAGCGGGGGCCAGGCACTTC. This encodes CASSLAGARHF. The complete variable domain, with remaining parts taken from reference TRBV11-2 and TRBJ2-7, reads EAGVAQSPRYKIIEKRQSVAFWCNPISGHATLYWYQQILGQGPKLLIQFQNNGVVDDSQLPKDRFSAERLKGVDSTLKIQPAKLEDSAVYLCASSLAGARHFGPGTRLTVT.

The chain combines TRBV15 with TRBJ1-3; D gene uncertain. The ends were cut back, 8 bases at V and 4 bases at J, with 9 bases in the middle. The CDR3 loop spans 12 amino acids. Looked up from germline, CDR1 is LNHNV and CDR2 is YYDKDF (reference sequence). The CDR3 loop reads CATAFLGNTIYF. CDR3 in DNA: TGTGCCACCGCATTCCTCGGAAACACCATATATTTT. The variable domain in full, with the rest retrieved from reference TRBV15 and TRBJ1-3, is DAMVIQNPRYQVTQFGKPVTLSCSQTLNHNVMYWYQQKSSQAPKLLFHYYDKDFNNEADTPDNFQSRRPNTSFCFLDIRSPGLGDTAMYLCATAFLGNTIYFGEGSWLTVV.

With respect to this clone: Other DNA sequences within the sample encode an identical CDR3. As DNA, the CDR3 is TGTGCCAGCAGCTCCGGGACTAGCGGCTACGAGCAGTACTTC. It translates to CASSSGTSGYEQYF. This chain connects TRBV11-2 to TRBJ2-7; 11 bases fit TRBD2. This CDR3 is built from 14 residues. V gave up 4 bases and J gave up 3 bases; unmatched junction bases: 2. CDR1 and CDR2 from the germline V gene are SGHAT and FQNNGV. Combining the CDR3 with reference TRBV11-2 and TRBJ2-7 gives the whole variable domain EAGVAQSPRYKIIEKRQSVAFWCNPISGHATLYWYQQILGQGPKLLIQFQNNGVVDDSQLPKDRFSAERLKGVDSTLKIQPAKLEDSAVYLCASSSGTSGYEQYFGPGTRLTVT.

About this clone: This specimen includes other DNA sequences encoding the same CDR3. The V gene is TRBV7-9, the J gene TRBJ2-1; 9 bases line up with TRBD1. The CDR3 is 15 residues long. V dropped 4 bases and J dropped 5; count of bases not matched to a gene: 6. Germline V lookup: CDR1 SEHNR, CDR2 FQNEAQ (reference sequence). The CDR3 DNA reads TGTGCCAGCAGCTCCCCGGGACAGGGTAACAATGAGCAGTTCTTC. It translates to CASSSPGQGNNEQFF. The full variable domain, with the rest looked up from reference TRBV7-9 and TRBJ2-1, is DTGVSQNPRHKITKRGQNVTFRCDPISEHNRLYWYRQTLGQGPEFLTYFQNEAQLEKSRLLSDRFSAERPKGSFSTLEIQRTEQGDSAMYLCASSSPGQGNNEQFFGPGTRLTVL.

This clone was found once. This chain links TRBV29-1 with TRBJ2-7; D may be TRBD1 or TRBD2 (5 bases each). Trimming took off 5 bases at V and 6 bases at J, with 14 bases between the two ends. This CDR3 has 12 amino acids. CDR1 is SQVTM, CDR2 ANQGSEA, per germline. DNA for the CDR3: TGCAGCGTTCCGGGACGAGAGGGCGAGCAGTACTTC. This encodes CSVPGREGEQYF.

This clone was observed once. J is TRBJ2-7 and V is TRBV6-1; D may be TRBD2 (5 bases). CDR3 length: 14 residues. V was shortened by 2 bases and J by 5 bases, with 13 bases between the two germline ends. Germline V CDR1 and CDR2: MNHNS, SASEGT. CDR3 amino acids: CASSEIGGRDEQYF. The CDR3 DNA reads TGTGCCAGCAGTGAAATCGGAGGCCGAGACGAGCAGTACTTC.

This clone was counted only a few times. The chain has TRBV4-3 and TRBJ2-2; no firm D call. CDR1 and CDR2 (germline): LGHNA, YSLEER. Trimming left V 0 bases short and J 4 bases short, with 9 bases between. This CDR3 comprises 15 residues. The CDR3 loop is CASSQDSHTTGELFF. DNA for the CDR3: TGCGCCAGCAGCCAAGATAGTCACACCACCGGGGAGCTGTTTTTT.

The rearrangement links TRBV11-2 to TRBJ2-5; no clear D. Germline V gene sequence: CDR1 SGHAT, CDR2 FQNNGV. This CDR3 region has 13 residues. Trimming took 1 base from V and 6 from J, leaving 9 bases between them. The DNA for the CDR3 is TGTGCCAGCAGCTTAGGCGGAGACAAGACCCAGTACTTC. It yields the protein CASSLGGDKTQYF.

The chain links TRBV11-2 to TRBJ2-3; 13 nucleotides line up with TRBD2. This CDR3 is built from 16 residues. CDR1 and CDR2 from the germline V gene are SGHAT and FQNNGV. J gave up 2 bases and V 6 bases, and 5 bases lay outside the gene matches. The CDR3 protein is CASSPGTSGVTDTQYF. The CDR3 DNA reads TGTGCCAGCAGTCCCGGGACTAGCGGGGTCACAGATACGCAGTATTTT.

The V call is TRBV27, the J call TRBJ1-6, with 7 bases aligning to TRBD1. CDR1 and CDR2 from the germline V gene are MNHEY and SMNVEV (reference sequence). The CDR3 has 17 residues. Losses at the gene ends were 0 bases for V and 0 bases for J; bases not matched to a gene: 2. The CDR3 sequence is CASSLSRGSSYNSPLHF. CDR3 DNA: TGTGCCAGCAGTTTATCCAGGGGGAGCTCCTATAATTCACCCCTCCACTTT.

The chain has TRBV4-3 and TRBJ2-5; tentative D call: TRBD2 (6 bases). CDR1 LGHNA and CDR2 YSLEER come from the germline V gene. This CDR3 comprises 16 residues. V lost 4 bases and J lost 3, with 18 bases in between. The chain's CDR3 is CASSLVAIADEETQYF. The CDR3 bases are TGCGCCAGCAGCCTCGTAGCAATAGCGGACGAAGAGACCCAGTACTTC.

V is TRBV28 and J is TRBJ2-7; tentative D call: TRBD2 (6 bases). This CDR3 is built from 13 residues. The V end was cut by 6 bases, the J end by 0 bases, with 9 bases between. Per the germline V gene, CDR1 is MDHEN and CDR2 is SYDVKM. The CDR3: CASRGGSSYEQYF. CDR3 in DNA: TGTGCCAGCAGGGGGGGTTCCTCCTACGAGCAGTACTTC.

The rearrangement uses TRBV11-2 and TRBJ2-5; TRBD1 matches at 7 bases. The CDR3 sequence is 19 residues long. The germline gives CDR1 SGHAT, CDR2 FQNNGV. The V and J ends lost 5 bases and 1 base, in that order; junction bases with no gene match: 19. DNA for the CDR3: TGTGCCAGCAGCCTCGGACAGGACTCCCCAACAGAACTCCAAGAGACCCAGTACTTC. Its translation: CASSLGQDSPTELQETQYF. The entire variable domain, with the rest obtained from reference TRBV11-2 and TRBJ2-5, is as follows: EAGVAQSPRYKIIEKRQSVAFWCNPISGHATLYWYQQILGQGPKLLIQFQNNGVVDDSQLPKDRFSAERLKGVDSTLKIQPAKLEDSAVYLCASSLGQDSPTELQETQYFGPGTRLLVL.